A selection of T cell receptor beta chains follows, all from one sample in a study of T-cell reconstitution after alpha-beta-depleted transplantation in children. Using its own MiXCR run on the PCR reads, TCRdb lists one record per CDR3 protein. Of approximately 510,000 distinct CDR3 sequences in the sample, around 19% were seen once. The material sequenced was PBMCs from the stem cell graft donor, taken from the stem cell graft. These receptors all stem from a human donor who donated a stem cell graft to a child with acute lymphoblastic leukemia. Both conserved end residues are part of each CDR3. The order of the fields is CDR3 DNA, CDR3 protein, clone size, D gene, J gene, V gene. A D gene is named only where the DNA matches it firmly. A clone size is listed for some rows: how often the clone was seen (once, few, many), or a class if it is expanded.

TGTGCCAGCAGTTCCTCTGCGGGACAGTCTAATCAGCCCCAGCATTTT,CASSSSAGQSNQPQHF,few,TRBD1,TRBJ1-5,TRBV12-3/TRBV12-4
TGCGCCAGCAGCCTGGCCCCCCGTACAGGGACCACTGAAGCTTTCTTT,CASSLAPRTGTTEAFF,few,.,TRBJ1-1,TRBV4-1
TGCGCCAGCAGCTGGACAGCCTCGACCACCTACGAGCAGTACTTC,CASSWTASTTYEQYF,few,.,TRBJ2-7,TRBV5-1
TGCAGTGCTCAGCGGGAGGGCCTTTACGAGCAGTACTTC,CSAQREGLYEQYF,.,TRBD2,TRBJ2-7,TRBV20-1
TGTGCCAGCAGTGAATTTGGACAGGGCTACGAGCAGTACTTC,CASSEFGQGYEQYF,.,TRBD1,TRBJ2-7,TRBV25-1
TGTGCCAGCAGCTCGACTAGCGGGAGTCGGAATGAGCAGTTCTTC,CASSSTSGSRNEQFF,many,TRBD2,TRBJ2-1,TRBV7-3
TGCAGCGTCGAACTGGGGACTGAAGCTTTCTTT,CSVELGTEAFF,.,.,TRBJ1-1,TRBV29-1
TGCGCCAGCAGCCTACGTACAGGGACGAGCTCACCCCTCCACTTT,CASSLRTGTSSPLHF,few,.,TRBJ1-6,TRBV5-1
TGTGCCAGCAGCTTTGGGCTAGCGGGGACCGGGGAGCTGTTTTTT,CASSFGLAGTGELFF,few,TRBD2,TRBJ2-2,TRBV7-2
TGTGCCTGGAATCCGACAGGGAACACCGGGGAGCTGTTTTTT,CAWNPTGNTGELFF,.,.,TRBJ2-2,TRBV30
TGTGCCAGCAGCCCCTACAGATTCGCCGGGGAGCTGTTTTTT,CASSPYRFAGELFF,.,.,TRBJ2-2,TRBV7-2
TGTGCCAGCAGTTACTGGGGCGGGATGGGCACCGGGGAGCTGTTTTTT,CASSYWGGMGTGELFF,.,.,TRBJ2-2,TRBV6-5
TGCGCCAGCAGCTTTATCCGAGGGTCCTACGAGCAGTACTTC,CASSFIRGSYEQYF,many,.,TRBJ2-7,TRBV5-1
TGTGCCAGCAGGCCGCCCCGGCGGCAGGGGGAGCTCACTGAAGCTTTCTTT,CASRPPRRQGELTEAFF,.,TRBD1,TRBJ1-1,TRBV27
TGTGCCACCCAACAGGCCCACCTTTACAATGAGCAGTTCTTC,CATQQAHLYNEQFF,few,.,TRBJ2-1,TRBV6-1
TGCGCCAGCATGAAGGGCGCTAGCGGGAGGGCCGACGAGCAGTACTTC,CASMKGASGRADEQYF,.,TRBD2,TRBJ2-7,TRBV5-1
TGCGCCACAACCCCGGGACAGGGGGTCCACGAGCAGTACTTC,CATTPGQGVHEQYF,few,TRBD1,TRBJ2-7,TRBV5-1
TGCTGTGCTAGAGATCCCCCCGGGGGGATATCCTACAATGAGCAGTTCTTC,CCARDPPGGISYNEQFF,.,TRBD2,TRBJ2-1,TRBV20-1
TGTGCCAGCAGTTTAACGGTAGCGGGTAACACCGGGGAGCTGTTTTTT,CASSLTVAGNTGELFF,few,TRBD2,TRBJ2-2,TRBV7-9
TGTGCCAGCAGTGACGGACAGGTGACGACGTACCAAGAGACCCAGTACTTC,CASSDGQVTTYQETQYF,.,TRBD1,TRBJ2-5,TRBV2
TGTGCCAGCAGCCGACTAGCGGCGGACTACGAGCAGTACTTC,CASSRLAADYEQYF,many,TRBD2,TRBJ2-7,TRBV12-3/TRBV12-4
TGTGCCAGCAGGGGGGAGCGCATCAGTTCACCCCTCCACTTT,CASRGERISSPLHF,.,.,TRBJ1-6,TRBV11-2
TGTGCCAGCAGCCCGGAGGGGCCAAAGGCTTTCTTT,CASSPEGPKAFF,few,.,TRBJ1-1,TRBV5-5
TGCGCCAGCAGCCCCCTCATCGGAGGGCGAGGTAACTATGGCTACACCTTC,CASSPLIGGRGNYGYTF,few,.,TRBJ1-2,TRBV5-1
TGTGCCAGCAGTTTTTCGGGACTGCGCACAGATACGCAGTATTTT,CASSFSGLRTDTQYF,.,.,TRBJ2-3,TRBV12-3/TRBV12-4
TGTGCCAGCAGTTCCTTAACCGGGACTTTTTACGGGGAGCTGTTTTTT,CASSSLTGTFYGELFF,few,.,TRBJ2-2,TRBV6-5
TGTGCCAGCAGCTACGACAGCAACGAGCAGTACTTC,CASSYDSNEQYF,.,.,TRBJ2-7,TRBV4-2
TGTGCCAGCACCGAAATTCGGCAAGAAGCTTTCTTT,CASTEIRQEAFF,few,.,TRBJ1-1,TRBV2
TGTGCCAGCAGCCAAGTCAGGGGCATGGAGACCCAGTACTTC,CASSQVRGMETQYF,.,.,TRBJ2-5,TRBV3-1
TGTGCCAGCAGCCATCGAGGGGACCTCTCCACAGATACGCAGTATTTT,CASSHRGDLSTDTQYF,.,.,TRBJ2-3,TRBV14
TGTGCCAGCAGCTTATCCCCAGGGGGCTCCTACGAGCAGTACTTC,CASSLSPGGSYEQYF,few,TRBD1,TRBJ2-7,TRBV7-2